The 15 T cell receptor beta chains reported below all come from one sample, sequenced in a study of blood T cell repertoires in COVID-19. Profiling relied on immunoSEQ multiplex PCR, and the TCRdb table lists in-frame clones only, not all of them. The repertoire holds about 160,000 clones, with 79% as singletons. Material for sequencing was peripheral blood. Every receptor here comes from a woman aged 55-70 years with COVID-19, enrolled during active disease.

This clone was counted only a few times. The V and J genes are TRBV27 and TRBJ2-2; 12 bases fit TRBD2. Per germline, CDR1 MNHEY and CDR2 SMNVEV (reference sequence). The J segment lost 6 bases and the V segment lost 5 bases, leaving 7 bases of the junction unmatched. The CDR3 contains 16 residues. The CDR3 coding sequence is TGTGCCAGCAGTCAATCTAGCGGGAGGGGATCCGGGGAGCTGTTTTTT. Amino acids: CASSQSSGRGSGELFF.

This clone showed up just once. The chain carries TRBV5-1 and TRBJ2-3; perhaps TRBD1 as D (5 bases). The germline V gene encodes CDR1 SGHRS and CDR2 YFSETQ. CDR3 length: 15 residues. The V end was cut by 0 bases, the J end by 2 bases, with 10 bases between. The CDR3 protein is CASSLVGAPTDTQYF. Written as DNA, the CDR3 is TGCGCCAGCAGCTTGGTTGGGGCTCCCACAGATACGCAGTATTTT.

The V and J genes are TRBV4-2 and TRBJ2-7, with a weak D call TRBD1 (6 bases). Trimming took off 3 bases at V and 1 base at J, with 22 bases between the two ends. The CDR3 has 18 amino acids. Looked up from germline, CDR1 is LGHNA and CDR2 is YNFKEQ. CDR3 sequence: CASSQGQQGLKPSYEQYF. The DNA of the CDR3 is TGTGCCAGCAGCCAGGGACAACAGGGCCTGAAGCCTTCCTACGAGCAGTACTTC.

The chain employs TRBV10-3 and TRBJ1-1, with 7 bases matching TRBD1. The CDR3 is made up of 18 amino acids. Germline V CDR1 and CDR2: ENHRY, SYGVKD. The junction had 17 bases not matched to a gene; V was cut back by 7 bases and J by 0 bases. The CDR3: CAITDGPGQLPMNTEAFF. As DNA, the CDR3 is TGTGCCATCACCGACGGTCCGGGACAGTTACCGATGAACACTGAAGCTTTCTTT.

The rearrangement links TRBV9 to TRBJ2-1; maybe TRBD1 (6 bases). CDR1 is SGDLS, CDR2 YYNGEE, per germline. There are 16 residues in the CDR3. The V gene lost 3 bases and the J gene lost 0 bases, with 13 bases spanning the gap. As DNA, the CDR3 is TGTGCCAGCAGCGGCTCGACAGGCAGCTCCTACAATGAGCAGTTCTTC. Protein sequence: CASSGSTGSSYNEQFF.

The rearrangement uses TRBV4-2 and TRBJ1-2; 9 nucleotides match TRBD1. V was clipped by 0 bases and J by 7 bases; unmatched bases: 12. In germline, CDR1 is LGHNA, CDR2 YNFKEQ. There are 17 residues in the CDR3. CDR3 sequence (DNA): TGTGCCAGCAGCCAAGACTCCCGACAGGGGGGGGAAACTGGCTACACCTTC. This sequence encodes CASSQDSRQGGETGYTF.

The CDR3 sequence: CASSRVAGETQYF. In DNA form, the CDR3 reads TGTGCCAGCAGCCGGGTCGCGGGGGAGACCCAGTACTTC. The chain combines TRBV5-6 with TRBJ2-5; tentative D call: TRBD2 (6 bases). V lost 4 bases and J lost 5, with 12 bases in between. CDR1 and CDR2 from the germline V gene are SGHDT and YYEEEE. The CDR3 consists of 13 residues.

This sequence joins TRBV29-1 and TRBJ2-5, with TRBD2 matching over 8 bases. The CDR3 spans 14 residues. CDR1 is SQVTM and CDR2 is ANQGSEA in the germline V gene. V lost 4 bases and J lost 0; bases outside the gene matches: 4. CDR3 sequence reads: CSVVVAGYQETQYF. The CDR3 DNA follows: TGCAGCGTTGTGGTAGCGGGGTACCAAGAGACCCAGTACTTC.

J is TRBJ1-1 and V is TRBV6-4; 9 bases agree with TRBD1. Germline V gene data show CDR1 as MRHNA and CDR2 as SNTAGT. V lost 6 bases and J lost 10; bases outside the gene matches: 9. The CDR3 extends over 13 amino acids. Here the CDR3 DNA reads TGTGCCAGCAGCCCGACCCTACAGGGGGCAGCTTTCTTT. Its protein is CASSPTLQGAAFF.

CDR3 protein: CASSPRASGFQETQYF. In DNA form, the CDR3 reads TGTGCCAGCAGCCCCCGGGCTAGCGGGTTCCAAGAGACCCAGTACTTC. This chain links TRBV7-3 with TRBJ2-5; TRBD2 matches at 8 bases. V shed 5 bases and J 1 base; nucleotides not matched to a gene: 9. The germline V gene encodes CDR1 SGHTA and CDR2 FQGTGA. This CDR3 comprises 16 residues.

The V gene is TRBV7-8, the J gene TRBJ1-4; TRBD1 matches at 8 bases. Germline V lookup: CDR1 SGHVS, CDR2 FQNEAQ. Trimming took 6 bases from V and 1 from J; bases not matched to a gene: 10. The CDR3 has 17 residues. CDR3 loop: CASRLDRAGRTNEKLFF. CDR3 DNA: TGTGCCAGCAGGCTGGACAGGGCCGGTCGAACTAATGAAAAACTGTTTTTT.

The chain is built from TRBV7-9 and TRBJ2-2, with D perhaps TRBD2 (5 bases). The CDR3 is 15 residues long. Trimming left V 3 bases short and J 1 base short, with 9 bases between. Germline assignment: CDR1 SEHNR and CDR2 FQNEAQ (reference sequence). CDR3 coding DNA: TGTGCCAGCAGCTTCAGCGGCGGGAACACCGGGGAGCTGTTTTTT. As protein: CASSFSGGNTGELFF.

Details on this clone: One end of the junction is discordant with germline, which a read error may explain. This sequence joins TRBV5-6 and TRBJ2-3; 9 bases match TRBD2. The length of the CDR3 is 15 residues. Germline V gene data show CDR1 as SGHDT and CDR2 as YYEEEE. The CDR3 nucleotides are TGTGCCAGCTGCTTGCGGGGGGGCGGCGCAGATACGCAGTATTTT. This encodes CASCLRGGGADTQYF.

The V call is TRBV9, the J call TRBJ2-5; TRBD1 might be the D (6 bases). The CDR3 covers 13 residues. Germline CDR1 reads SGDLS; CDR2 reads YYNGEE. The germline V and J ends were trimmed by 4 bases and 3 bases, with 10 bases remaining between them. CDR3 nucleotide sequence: TGTGCCAGCAGCACAGGGACCAAAGAGACCCAGTACTTC. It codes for CASSTGTKETQYF. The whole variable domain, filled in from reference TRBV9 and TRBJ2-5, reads DSGVTQTPKHLITATGQRVTLRCSPRSGDLSVYWYQQSLDQGLQFLIQYYNGEERAKGNILERFSAQQFPDLHSELNLSSLELGDSALYFCASSTGTKETQYFGPGTRLLVL.

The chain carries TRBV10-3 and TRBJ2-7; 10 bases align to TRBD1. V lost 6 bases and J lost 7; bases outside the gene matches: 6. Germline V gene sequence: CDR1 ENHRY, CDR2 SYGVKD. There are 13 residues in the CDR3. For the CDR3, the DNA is TGTGCCATCAGGACGGGACAGGGGTTTGAGCAGTACTTC. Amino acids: CAIRTGQGFEQYF.